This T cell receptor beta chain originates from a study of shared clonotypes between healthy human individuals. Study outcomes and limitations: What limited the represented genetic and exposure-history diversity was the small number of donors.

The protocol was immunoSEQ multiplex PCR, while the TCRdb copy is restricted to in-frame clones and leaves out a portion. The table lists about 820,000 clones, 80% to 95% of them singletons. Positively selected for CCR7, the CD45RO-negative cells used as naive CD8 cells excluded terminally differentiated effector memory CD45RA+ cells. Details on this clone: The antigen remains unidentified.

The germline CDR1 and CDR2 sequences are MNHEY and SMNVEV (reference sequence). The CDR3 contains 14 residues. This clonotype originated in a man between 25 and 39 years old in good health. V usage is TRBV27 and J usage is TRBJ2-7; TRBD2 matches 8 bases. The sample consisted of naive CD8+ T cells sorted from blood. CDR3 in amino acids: CASGPSGGSYEQYF. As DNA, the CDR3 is TGTGCTTCAGGGCCAAGCGGGGGCTCCTACGAGCAGTACTTC.